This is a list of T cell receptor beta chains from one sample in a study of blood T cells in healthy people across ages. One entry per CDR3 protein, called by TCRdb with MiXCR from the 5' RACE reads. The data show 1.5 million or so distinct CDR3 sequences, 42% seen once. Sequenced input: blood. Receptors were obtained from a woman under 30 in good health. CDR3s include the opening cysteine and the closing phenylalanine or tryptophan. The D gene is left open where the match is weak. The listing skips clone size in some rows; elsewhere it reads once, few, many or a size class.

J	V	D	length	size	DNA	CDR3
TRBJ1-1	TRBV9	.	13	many	TGTGCCAGCAGCGGGACCCCTAACACTGAAGCTTTCTTT	CASSGTPNTEAFF
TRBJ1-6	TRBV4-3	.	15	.	TGCGCCAGCAGCGACTCGACACTAGCTGGGGAGGCCCTCCACTTT	CASSDSTLAGEALHF
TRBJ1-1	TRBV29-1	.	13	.	TGCAGCGTTGAGGGAGTGGGGAACACTGAAGCTTTCTTT	CSVEGVGNTEAFF
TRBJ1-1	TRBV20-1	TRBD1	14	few	TGCAGCGCGACAGGGGGAATGTCGAACACTGAAGCTTTCTTT	CSATGGMSNTEAFF
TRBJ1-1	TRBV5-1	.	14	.	TGCGCCAGCAGCTTTGGGGGGGCGCACACTGAAGCTTTCTTT	CASSFGGAHTEAFF
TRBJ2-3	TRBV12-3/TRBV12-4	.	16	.	TGTGCCAGCAAACCCTCCTTGGGCGGACGCACAGATACGCAGTATTTT	CASKPSLGGRTDTQYF
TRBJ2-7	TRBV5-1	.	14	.	TGCGCCAGCAGCTTGGTGGTCAGCCCCTACGAGCAGTACTTC	CASSLVVSPYEQYF
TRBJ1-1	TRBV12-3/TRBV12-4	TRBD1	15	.	TGTGCCAGCAGTTTAGACCGGGACAGGGTAACTGAAGCTTTCTTT	CASSLDRDRVTEAFF
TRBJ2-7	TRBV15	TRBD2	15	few	TGTGCCACCAGCAGAGCGACTAGCGGGAGTTACGAGCAGTACTTC	CATSRATSGSYEQYF
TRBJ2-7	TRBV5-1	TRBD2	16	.	TGCGCCAGCAGCTTAGGGTCTAGCGGGGGGTACAATGAGCAGTACTTC	CASSLGSSGGYNEQYF
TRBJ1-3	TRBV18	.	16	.	TGTGCCAGCTCACCCGCGGACAAAGCACCAGGAAACACCATATATTTT	CASSPADKAPGNTIYF
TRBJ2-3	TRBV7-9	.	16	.	TGTGCCAGCAGCTCCCAGGGAGGATATAGCACAGATACGCAGTATTTT	CASSSQGGYSTDTQYF
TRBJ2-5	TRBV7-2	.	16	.	TGTGCCAGCAGCTCTTCGACTAGCGCAGGGGGTGGGACCCAGTACTTC	CASSSSTSAGGGTQYF
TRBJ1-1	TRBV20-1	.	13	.	TGCAGTGTCTTCCAGGTATTCAACACTGAAGCTTTCTTT	CSVFQVFNTEAFF
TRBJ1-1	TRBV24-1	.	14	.	TGTGCCACCAGTGACGGACCGACGAACACTGAAGCTTTCTTT	CATSDGPTNTEAFF
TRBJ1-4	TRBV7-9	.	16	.	TGTGCCAGCAGCCTAGGACGGATAGGATTTAATGAAAAACTGTTTTTT	CASSLGRIGFNEKLFF
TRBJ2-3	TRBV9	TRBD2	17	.	TGTGCCAGCAGCGTAGAAGGTAGCGGGGGGGTGAAAGATACGCAGTATTTT	CASSVEGSGGVKDTQYF
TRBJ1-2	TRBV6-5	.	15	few	TGTGCCAGCAGTTCCCGTCGGAAGCTTAACTATGGCTACACCTTC	CASSSRRKLNYGYTF
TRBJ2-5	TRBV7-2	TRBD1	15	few	TGTGCCAGCAGCTTGTGGGACAGTAGACAAGAGACCCAGTACTTC	CASSLWDSRQETQYF
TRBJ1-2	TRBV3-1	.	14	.	TGTGCCAGCAGCCAACGGGGTTCCAACGATGGCTACACCTTC	CASSQRGSNDGYTF
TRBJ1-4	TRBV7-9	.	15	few	TGTGCCAGCAGCTTAACGACAACAACTAATGAAAAACTGTTTTTT	CASSLTTTTNEKLFF
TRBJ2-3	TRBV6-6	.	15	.	TGTGCCAGCAGTCAGGGCGATCCTATCGTTTATACGCAGTATTTT	CASSQGDPIVYTQYF
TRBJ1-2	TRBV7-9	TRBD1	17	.	TGTGCCAGCAGCGACAGGACAGGGGGACTGACTAACTATGGCTACACCTTC	CASSDRTGGLTNYGYTF
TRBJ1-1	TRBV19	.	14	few	TGTGCCACCGCTCCCGGGACACAAAACACTGAAGCTTTCTTT	CATAPGTQNTEAFF
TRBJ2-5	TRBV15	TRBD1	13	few	TGTGCCACCAGCAAAACAGGGGAAGAGACCCAGTACTTC	CATSKTGEETQYF
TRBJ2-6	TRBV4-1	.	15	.	TGCGCCAGCAACCTCGGGGTCTCTGGGGCCAACGTCCTGACTTTC	CASNLGVSGANVLTF
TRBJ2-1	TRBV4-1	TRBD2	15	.	TGCGCCAGCAGCCATCAGACTAGCGGTTACAATGAGCAGTTCTTC	CASSHQTSGYNEQFF
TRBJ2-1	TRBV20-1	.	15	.	TGCAGTGCTAGTCGGAACTTGGCCTTAAGCAATGAGCAGTTCTTC	CSASRNLALSNEQFF
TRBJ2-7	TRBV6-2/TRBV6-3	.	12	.	TGTGCCAGCAGACCTCGGGGAGACGAGCAGTACTTC	CASRPRGDEQYF
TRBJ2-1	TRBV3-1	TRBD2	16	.	TGTGCCAGCAGCGCAAGGTCTAGCGGAAACCACAATAAGCAGTTCTTC	CASSARSSGNHNKQFF
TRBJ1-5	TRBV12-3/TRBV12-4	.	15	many	TGTGCCAGCAGTTTAATGGACAGCCGCAATCAGCCCCAGCATTTT	CASSLMDSRNQPQHF
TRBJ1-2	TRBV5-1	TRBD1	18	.	TGCGCCAGCAGCTTCGGTTGGGACAGGGGGCTCGACAGCTATGGCTACACCTTC	CASSFGWDRGLDSYGYTF
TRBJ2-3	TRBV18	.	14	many	TGTGCCAGCAGCCCAGCAGGGAGCACAGATACGCAGTATTTT	CASSPAGSTDTQYF
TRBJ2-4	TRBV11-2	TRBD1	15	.	TGTGCCAGCAGCTCAAGACAGGGGGTCAAAAACATTCAGTACTTC	CASSSRQGVKNIQYF
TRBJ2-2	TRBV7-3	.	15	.	TGTGCCAGCAGCTCCCCGACTCTGAACGGCGGGGAGCTGTTTTTT	CASSSPTLNGGELFF
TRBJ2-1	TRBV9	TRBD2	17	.	TGTGCCAGCAGCCGTACCATATCGGGAGGGAGCTACAATGAGCAGTTCTTC	CASSRTISGGSYNEQFF